Below are 18 T cell receptor beta chains sequenced from a single sample in a study of cytomegalovirus exposure and HLA in healthy donors. PCR employed 60 Vbeta and 13 Jbeta primers. The table came from immunoSEQ multiplex PCR; TCRdb's copy has only in-frame clones and leaves some out. Among about 120,000 clones listed, approximately 78% were seen once. Specimen: PBMCs. The receptors originated from a woman aged 25 to 39 in good health and CMV-seropositive.

This chain connects TRBV4-1 to TRBJ2-5; 12 bases agree with TRBD1. The last part of the DNA fits TRBJ2-7 better; the J call may be wrong. The CDR3 is 16 residues long. Germline assignment: CDR1 MGHRA and CDR2 YSYEKL. CDR3 loop: CASSQLTGTGGGEQYF. The CDR3, as DNA: TGCGCCAGCAGCCAGCTCACCGGGACAGGGGGCGGCGAGCAGTACTTC.

This chain uses TRBV2 with TRBJ2-5; perhaps TRBD2 as D (5 bases). Deletions cut 8 bases from V and 2 bases from J, with 9 bases between. The V gene's germline CDR1 is SNHLY and CDR2 FYNNEI. This CDR3 comprises 12 residues. The CDR3 loop is CASCGLQETQYF. The CDR3 DNA reads TGTGCCAGCTGTGGACTGCAAGAGACCCAGTACTTC.

The V gene is TRBV15, the J gene TRBJ2-7; the match to TRBD1 covers 11 bases. The J segment lost 3 bases and the V segment lost 1 base, leaving 2 bases of the junction unmatched. The germline V gene has CDR1 LNHNV and CDR2 YYDKDF (reference sequence). The CDR3 sequence is 15 residues long. The CDR3 loop is CATSRAGTGGYEQYF. In DNA form, the CDR3 reads TGTGCCACCAGCAGAGCGGGGACAGGGGGCTACGAGCAGTACTTC.

The chain links TRBV7-8 to TRBJ2-7; D is unresolved. CDR3 length: 13 residues. The germline V and J ends were trimmed by 1 base and 3 bases, with 7 bases remaining between them. Germline V gene sequence: CDR1 SGHVS, CDR2 FQNEAQ. CDR3 residues: CASSLGGLYEQYF. The DNA of the CDR3 is TGTGCCAGCAGCTTAGGTGGGCTCTACGAGCAGTACTTC.

V usage is TRBV4-1 and J usage is TRBJ2-3, with 10 positions matching TRBD2. Germline V lookup: CDR1 MGHRA, CDR2 YSYEKL. The CDR3 totals 15 residues. V trimming: 3 bases; J trimming: 6 bases; junction bases outside the gene matches: 6. The CDR3 nucleotides read TGCGCCAGCAGCCAGGGGGGGGGACTAGCGGATACGCAGTATTTT. Translation gives CASSQGGGLADTQYF.

This clone appeared once. The CDR3 DNA reads TGTGCCAGCAGCTTATCGCGGGGGGCGATCAATGAGCAGTTCTTC. This translates into CASSLSRGAINEQFF. V and J are TRBV7-2 and TRBJ2-1, with 8 positions matching TRBD2. This CDR3 contains 15 residues. CDR1 SGHTA and CDR2 FQGNSA come from the germline V gene. V shed 2 bases and J 6 bases; nucleotides not matched to a gene: 6.

CDR3 amino acids: CASSETGDSYNEQFF. The CDR3 region has the DNA TGTGCCAGCAGCGAAACAGGGGACTCCTACAATGAGCAGTTCTTC. The chain combines TRBV5-4 with TRBJ2-1; 7 nucleotides match TRBD1. V gave up 4 bases and J gave up 0 bases; unmatched junction bases: 4. The germline gives CDR1 SGHNT, CDR2 YYREEE (reference sequence). The CDR3 length is 15 residues. The variable domain in full, completed from reference TRBV5-4 and TRBJ2-1, reads ETGVTQSPTHLIKTRGQQVTLRCSSQSGHNTVSWYQQALGQGPQFIFQYYREEENGRGNFPPRFSGLQFPNYSSELNVNALELDDSALYLCASSETGDSYNEQFFGPGTRLTVL.

The rearrangement joins TRBV10-2 to TRBJ2-7; 9 bases line up with TRBD2. The germline CDR1 and CDR2 sequences are WSHSY and SAAADI. With 6 bases clipped from V and 7 bases from J, the junction kept 7 bases outside the gene matches. The length of the CDR3 is 13 residues. CDR3 protein: CASRAGGPSEQYF. The CDR3 DNA reads TGCGCCAGCAGAGCGGGGGGCCCCAGTGAGCAGTACTTC.

CDR3 sequence: CSGRVEGETQYF. The CDR3 DNA follows: TGCAGCGGTCGCGTGGAGGGAGAGACCCAGTACTTC. The chain employs TRBV29-1 and TRBJ2-5; possibly TRBD2 for D (6 bases). Germline CDR1 and CDR2: SQVTM and ANQGSEA. The CDR3 is 12 residues long. Between the trimmed V and J ends, which lost 7 bases and 4 bases, there was a span of 13 bases.

This rearrangement joins TRBV6-7 to TRBJ2-7, with D unresolved. TRBV6-7 is an ORF; its function is uncertain. Deletions cut 2 bases from V and 3 bases from J, with 11 bases between. The CDR3 covers 14 residues. The CDR3 DNA reads as TGTGCCAGCAGTTACGGCCTCCCCGACTACGAGCAGTACTTC. This sequence encodes CASSYGLPDYEQYF.

The chain couples TRBV10-3 to TRBJ2-7; a weak D match, TRBD2 (5 bases). Deletions cut 10 bases from V and 2 bases from J, with 18 bases between. Germline CDR1 ENHRY, CDR2 SYGVKD. CDR3 length: 14 residues. The CDR3 sequence is CATRVTGNTYEQYF. CDR3 nucleotide sequence: TGTGCCACCCGGGTTACGGGGAATACCTACGAGCAGTACTTC.

The chain links TRBV4-3 to TRBJ2-5; 7 nucleotides agree with TRBD2. The CDR3 is made up of 12 amino acids. J was trimmed by 10 bases and V by 2 bases; bases with no gene match: 4. Germline values: CDR1 LGHNA, CDR2 YSLEER. The DNA for the CDR3 is TGCGCCAGCAGCCAACCCGGGGGGATCCAGTACTTC. This sequence encodes CASSQPGGIQYF.

The rearrangement uses TRBV6-1 and TRBJ1-5; TRBD1 aligns across 7 bases. The J segment lost 1 base and the V segment lost 1 base, leaving 7 bases of the junction unmatched. Germline V gene sequence: CDR1 MNHNS, CDR2 SASEGT. The CDR3 covers 17 residues. For the CDR3, the DNA is TGTGCCAGCAGTGAAGAGACAGGGATCATAAGCAATCAGCCCCAGCATTTT. Residues: CASSEETGIISNQPQHF.

The V gene is TRBV7-9, the J gene TRBJ1-3; D not certain. CDR3 length: 12 residues. Trimming cost V 4 bases and J 4 bases, with 5 bases left between them. The V gene's germline CDR1 is SEHNR and CDR2 FQNEAQ (reference sequence). This CDR3 is CASSSQGNTIYF. In DNA form, the CDR3 reads TGTGCCAGCAGCTCCCAGGGAAACACCATATATTTT.

Of note for this clone: An end of the junction differs from the germline gene, which may be a read error. The chain couples TRBV5-6 to TRBJ2-5, with TRBD1 identical over 9 bases. The CDR3 extends over 14 amino acids. The germline CDR1 and CDR2 sequences are SGHDT and YYEEEE. The CDR3 loop is CAGSLTGGDETQYF. CDR3 coding DNA: TGTGCCGGCAGCTTGACAGGGGGGGATGAGACCCAGTACTTC.

The chain is built from TRBV2 and TRBJ1-4, with a possible D match to TRBD1 (5 bases). V gave up 8 bases and J gave up 3 bases, with 13 bases separating them. This CDR3 is 14 amino acids long. Germline values: CDR1 SNHLY, CDR2 FYNNEI. CDR3: CASYFVGANEKLFF. CDR3 coding DNA: TGTGCCAGCTACTTCGTAGGGGCTAATGAAAAACTGTTTTTT.

The J gene is TRBJ2-3, the V gene TRBV12-5; D may be TRBD2 (7 bases). V gave up 3 bases and J gave up 4 bases, with 17 bases separating them. Germline V gives CDR1 LGHNT, CDR2 FRNRAP. The CDR3 spans 16 residues. The CDR3 protein is CASGLPGRGAPDTQYF. As DNA, the CDR3 is TGTGCTAGTGGTTTACCGGGACGGGGGGCACCAGATACGCAGTATTTT.

V and J are TRBV4-3 and TRBJ2-1, with D unresolved. Germline V gene lookup returns CDR1 LGHNA and CDR2 YSLEER. The CDR3 sequence is 12 residues long. The V gene lost 0 bases and the J gene lost 9 bases, with 6 bases spanning the gap. Here the CDR3 reads CASSQDRAEQFF. The CDR3 DNA sequence: TGCGCCAGCAGCCAAGATCGAGCTGAGCAGTTCTTC.